This record concerns one T cell receptor beta chain sequence. This clone was counted a few times. What antigen it recognizes has not been identified. Qualities for individual bases were not recorded, and no much larger clone is one base off. V is shortened by 0 bases, J by 4 bases, and the region joining them spans 9 bases. The CDR3 has 13 amino acids, counting the end cysteine and phenylalanine. CDR3 DNA only is kept here, 39 bases in frame from base 1. The germline V gene (reference sequence) specifies GTSNPN as CDR1 and SVGIG as CDR2. Patients with a history of autoimmune disease or receiving systemic immunosuppression were excluded from the trial. Peripheral blood for TCR sequencing was drawn from every dose cohort at baseline, at cycle 4 day 1 and at cycle 7 day 1. Samples came from an open-label, multicenter, first-in-human phase I dose-escalation trial of ivuxolimab. Adults with locally advanced or metastatic head and neck squamous cell, hepatocellular, melanoma or renal cell carcinoma were enrolled in the trial. Before TCR sequencing, CD4+ T cells and CD8+ T cells from peripheral blood were sorted into separate populations.

These data are taken from a study of OX40 agonist ivuxolimab in advanced cancers. For the study in its entirety: The costimulatory receptor OX40 (CD134) was targeted by ivuxolimab, a fully human IgG2 agonistic monoclonal antibody. The monotherapy dose-escalation portion (N ≈ 55 patients) of the phase I ivuxolimab trial is reported in the paper. A male proportion of 70% to 90% and a mean age of roughly 55 years, ranging from about 23 to 90, were recorded for the dose-escalation cohort. Among the 50 to 55 dose-escalation patients, around 20 had hepatocellular carcinoma, 15 melanoma, 9 renal cell carcinoma and 9 head and neck cancer. Intravenous ivuxolimab was administered to patients every 2 weeks at six dose levels: 0.01, 0.1, 0.3, 1.5, 3 and 10 mg/kg. The purpose of peripheral TCRbeta sequencing was to test whether ivuxolimab changed TCR sequence diversity and led to clonal T-cell expansion. Partial responses occurred in three dose-escalation patients: two with cutaneous melanoma and one with hepatocellular carcinoma. Prior anti-PD-1, anti-PD-L1 or anti-CTLA-4 therapy was permitted, and approximately 40% of dose-escalation patients had received checkpoint inhibitors. What the study reported, not specific to this receptor: Partial responders in the 0.1-3.0 mg/kg groups had among the lowest normalized peripheral clonal expansion, especially among CD8+ T cells. Low levels of normalized T-cell clonal expansion were also seen in some nonresponding patients. After ivuxolimab, more expanded clones were found on average in CD8+ T cells than in CD4+ T cells. Clonal expansion of both CD4+ and CD8+ blood T cells was observed from baseline to week 6 at doses 0.1 to 3.0 mg/kg. The antigen specificity of the clonally expanded peripheral T cells was not determined.

For sequencing of the TCRbeta CDR3 region, genomic DNA was extracted from the sorted cells. The immunoSEQ Assay was used to sequence the TCRbeta CDR3 regions. The table comes from immuneACCESS by way of TCRdb, which keeps in-frame sequences with V and J called. Part of the clones is missing from these tables; in studies checked, under half for an unresolved V gene and the rest for unknown reasons. This sample lists tens of thousands of clones; more than 70% were detected once. The ten top clones hold approximately 8% of the sample. Here the chain combines TRBV30 and TRBJ1-1; a weak D assignment points to TRBD1 (5 bases agree). Sequencing was performed on CD4+ or CD8+ T cells sorted from blood, taken in a trial of the OX40 agonist ivuxolimab. This receptor was taken from an adult with an advanced solid tumor such as melanoma, head and neck, liver or kidney cancer. CDR3 reads: CAWSVGGGTEAFF. The nucleotides read TGTGCCTGGAGTGTCGGGGGAGGCACTGAAGCTTTCTTT.